Following are 21 T cell receptor beta chains from one sample sequenced in a study of T cell repertoires in cytomegalovirus infection. TCRdb reprocessed the reads via MiXCR and lists one record per CDR3 protein. The sample comprises some 500,000 distinct CDR3 sequences, 30% to 40% of which are singletons, and roughly a sixth rests with the top ten. Their antigens are not known. Material: cultured PBMCs, obtained from culture after CMV antigen stimulation. The receptors shown here come from a human donor in good health (CMV status not recorded). Some clones in this sample may be carry-over from other donors' samples.

This chain connects TRBV27 to TRBJ2-7; D uncertain. V lost 3 bases, J lost 2 bases, and 11 bases lay in between. Germline V CDR1 and CDR2: MNHEY, SMNVEV (reference sequence). CDR3 length: 14 amino acids. The CDR3 DNA reads TGTGCCAGCAGTTTTCGCCGGTGCCCCTACGAGCAGTACGTC. It codes for CASSFRRCPYEQYV.

V usage is TRBV7-2 and J usage is TRBJ1-1, with D perhaps TRBD1 (5 bases). The germline V gene encodes CDR1 SGHTA and CDR2 FQGNSA. The ends were cut back, 8 bases at V and 0 bases at J, with 10 bases in the middle. The CDR3 totals 13 residues. The CDR3 DNA reads as TGTGCCAGCGGAGGGGTCATGAACACTGAAGCTTTCTTT. Translating it yields CASGGVMNTEAFF.

This clonotype was seen only a few times. As DNA, the CDR3 is TGTGCCAGCAGCCGTCCGGAGGGGCTGGGAAACACCATATATTTT. This gives the protein CASSRPEGLGNTIYF. The V and J genes are TRBV11-2 and TRBJ1-3; TRBD1 might be the D (5 bases). Germline lookup yields CDR1 SGHAT and CDR2 FQNNGV. The CDR3 is made up of 15 amino acids. V gave up 5 bases and J gave up 4 bases, with 15 bases separating them.

This clonotype was recorded many times. This CDR3 reads CASSLGGGLTEAFF. Written as DNA, the CDR3 is TGTGCCAGCAGCTTAGGAGGGGGCTTAACTGAAGCTTTCTTT. This rearrangement joins TRBV7-2 to TRBJ1-1; 7 nucleotides line up with TRBD1. This CDR3 is 14 amino acids long. The J segment lost 5 bases and the V segment lost 1 base, leaving 4 bases of the junction unmatched. Germline values: CDR1 SGHTA, CDR2 FQGNSA.

This clonotype was counted at least ten times. The J gene is TRBJ2-3, the V gene TRBV7-2; 8 nucleotides agree with TRBD2. The length of the CDR3 is 14 residues. The germline CDR1 and CDR2 sequences are SGHTA and FQGNSA. V trimming: 4 bases; J trimming: 6 bases; junction bases outside the gene matches: 6. Here the CDR3 reads CASSSRAGVDTQYF. In nucleotides, the CDR3 is TGTGCCAGCAGCTCCAGAGCGGGAGTGGATACGCAGTATTTT.

The V call is TRBV4-3, the J call TRBJ2-3; 14 nucleotides agree with TRBD2. Trimming took 4 bases from V and 6 from J; bases not matched to a gene: 9. Germline loops: CDR1 LGHNA, CDR2 YSLEER. The CDR3 consists of 17 residues. Here the CDR3 reads CASSPRLAGGGLDTQYF. The CDR3 coding sequence is TGCGCCAGCAGCCCCCGACTAGCGGGAGGGGGGCTGGATACGCAGTATTTT.

This clonotype was observed a handful of times. The J gene is TRBJ1-1, the V gene TRBV19, with unresolved D. The CDR3 length is 13 residues. The V and J ends lost 5 bases and 2 bases respectively, with 9 bases between them. Per the germline V gene, CDR1 is LNHDA and CDR2 is SQIVND (reference sequence). CDR3 nucleotide sequence: TGTGCCAGTAGTGTTGACCGAAACACTGAAGCTTTCTTT. Translation: CASSVDRNTEAFF.

CDR3 DNA sequence: TGTGCCAGCAGCTCCCGCGGGACAGGGATAAACTTTAATGAAAAACTGTTTTTT. It yields the protein CASSSRGTGINFNEKLFF. The chain joins TRBV7-9 to TRBJ1-4, with TRBD1 matching over 9 bases. The germline V gene encodes CDR1 SEHNR and CDR2 FQNEAQ (reference sequence). The CDR3 sequence is 18 residues long. Germline trimming cut 4 bases from V and 4 bases from J; bases unmatched to any gene: 13.

The chain recombines TRBV11-1 with TRBJ1-1; 7 nucleotides align to TRBD1. Germline V gene data show CDR1 as SGHAT and CDR2 as FQDESV (reference sequence). V shed 5 bases, J shed 1 base, and the junction held 10 bases outside the gene matches. The CDR3 has 16 residues. The CDR3 region is CASSQFRDSTNTEAFF. DNA of the CDR3: TGTGCCAGCAGCCAATTCCGGGACAGCACGAACACTGAAGCTTTCTTT. The variable domain in full, completed from reference TRBV11-1 and TRBJ1-1, reads EAEVAQSPRYKITEKSQAVAFWCDPISGHATLYWYRQILGQGPELLVQFQDESVVDDSQLPKDRFSAERLKGVDSTLKIQPAELGDSAMYLCASSQFRDSTNTEAFFGQGTRLTVV.

This clonotype has at least ten counts. The chain links TRBV7-2 to TRBJ2-1; 10 bases are shared with TRBD2. The CDR3 extends over 15 amino acids. Germline assignment: CDR1 SGHTA and CDR2 FQGNSA. The V and J ends lost 4 bases and 15 bases, in that order; junction bases with no gene match: 15. CDR3 protein: CASSSGSGSGRATFF. The CDR3 nucleotides are TGTGCCAGCAGCTCAGGGTCAGGGAGCGGGAGGGCAACGTTCTTC.

This chain uses TRBV11-2 with TRBJ1-2; maybe TRBD1 (5 bases). Trimming cost V 2 bases and J 5 bases, with 15 bases left between them. This CDR3 has 15 amino acids. Germline CDR1 and CDR2: SGHAT and FQNNGV. The CDR3 nucleotides are TGTGCCAGCAGCTTATATGGGGACGGAAGTTATGGCTACACCTTC. This sequence encodes CASSLYGDGSYGYTF.

In DNA form, the CDR3 reads TGTGCCAGCAGCCAAGTCGGAGGGATGGCAAGGGCCTACGAGCAGTACGTC. Its translation: CASSQVGGMARAYEQYV. This chain connects TRBV14 to TRBJ2-7; tentatively, D is TRBD2 (6 bases). The CDR3 contains 17 residues. V was shortened by 1 base and J by 2 bases, with 18 bases between the two germline ends. Per the germline V gene, CDR1 is SGHDN and CDR2 is FVKESK.

The chain has TRBV25-1 and TRBJ1-2, with D possibly matching TRBD1 (6 bases). V lost 3 bases, J lost 8 bases, and 13 bases lay in between. The CDR3 is made up of 13 amino acids. CDR1 is MGHDK, CDR2 SYGVNS, per germline. As DNA, the CDR3 is TGTGCCAGCAGTGAGGCCAGAGGGGGGGGCTACACCTTC. It translates to CASSEARGGGYTF.

V gene TRBV6-5 combines with J gene TRBJ1-6; D is uncertain. This CDR3 region has 13 residues. The germline gives CDR1 MNHEY, CDR2 SVGAGI. V dropped 5 bases and J dropped 8 bases, with 10 bases sitting between them. In DNA, the CDR3 is TGTGCCAGCAGTCACCCCCCCCATTCACCCCTCCACTTT. It yields the protein CASSHPPHSPLHF.

V and J are TRBV7-2 and TRBJ1-5; D is unclear. Trimming stripped 7 bases from V and 2 bases from J, with 12 bases between. Looked up from germline, CDR1 is SGHTA and CDR2 is FQGNSA. The CDR3 spans 14 residues. The CDR3 coding sequence is TGTGCCAGCACTCAGCTGGAAGGCAATCAGCCCCAGCATTTT. Its protein product is CASTQLEGNQPQHF.

The chain combines TRBV4-2 with TRBJ1-2, with 9 bases that match TRBD1. The germline CDR1 and CDR2 sequences are LGHNA and YNFKEQ. V lost 5 bases, J lost 8 bases, and 15 bases stayed unmatched. The CDR3 extends over 16 amino acids. The CDR3 region is CASSAPGTGKLYGYTF. In DNA form, the CDR3 reads TGTGCCAGCAGCGCACCCGGGACAGGGAAATTATACGGCTACACCTTC.

This clonotype came up a few times. This rearrangement joins TRBV12-3 or TRBV12-4 to TRBJ1-1; D gene uncertain. CDR3 length: 17 residues. Deletions cut 2 bases from V and 0 bases from J, with 16 bases between. As DNA, the CDR3 is TGTGCCAGCAGTTTAAATCCGCGGGTGTTTTTGAACACTGAAGCTTTCTTT. It translates to CASSLNPRVFLNTEAFF.

The chain uses TRBV6-5 and TRBJ2-2, with TRBD2 matching 8 bases. The CDR3 spans 15 residues. The germline V gene encodes CDR1 MNHEY and CDR2 SVGAGI. Unmatched junction bases numbered 7, after V lost 2 bases and J lost 8 bases. The DNA for the CDR3 is TGTGCCAGCAGTTACAGCAACGGGGGGGGAGGGGAGCTGTTTTTT. Translating gives CASSYSNGGGGELFF.

A few counts support this clonotype. The chain couples TRBV7-3 to TRBJ2-3; 7 bases are shared with TRBD2. Trimming at V came to 5 bases and at J to 0 bases, leaving 5 bases not matched to a gene. CDR1 is SGHTA, CDR2 FQGTGA, per germline. The CDR3 is made up of 15 amino acids. The CDR3 here is CASSTGLSSTDTQYF. The CDR3 DNA reads as TGTGCCAGCAGCACGGGACTATCCAGCACAGATACGCAGTATTTT. The variable domain in full, completed from reference TRBV7-3 and TRBJ2-3, reads GAGVSQTPSNKVTEKGKYVELRCDPISGHTALYWYRQSLGQGPEFLIYFQGTGAADDSGLPNDRFFAVRPEGSVSTLKIQRTERGDSAVYLCASSTGLSSTDTQYFGPGTRLTVL.

This clonotype was seen ten or more times. The chain couples TRBV7-4 to TRBJ2-7; 8 nucleotides match TRBD1. CDR3 length: 14 residues. The V gene end was trimmed by 5 bases and the J gene end by 5 bases; junction bases not matched to a gene: 8. Germline lookup yields CDR1 SGHVT and CDR2 SQSDAQ. This chain's CDR3 is CASSAGTGLHEQYF. CDR3 bases: TGTGCCAGCAGCGCCGGGACAGGTCTGCACGAGCAGTACTTC.

Only a few counts were recorded for this clonotype. The chain has TRBV19 and TRBJ2-6; D ambiguous. This CDR3 comprises 18 residues. V shed 2 bases and J shed 0 bases, with 14 bases lying between them. Looked up from germline, CDR1 is LNHDA and CDR2 is SQIVND (reference sequence). Here the CDR3 DNA reads TGTGCCAGTAGTATAAAAGGGCCTTCGGACTCTGGGGCCAACGTCCTGACTTTC. Amino acid sequence: CASSIKGPSDSGANVLTF.